This entry lists 30 T cell receptor beta chains sequenced from one sample in a study of blood T cell repertoires in COVID-19. Profiled with immunoSEQ multiplex PCR; TCRdb holds only in-frame clones, not every one. The top ten clones hold around 1.9% of a sample with about 97,000 clones, almost 90% of them seen once. The sequenced sample consisted of peripheral blood. The source is a man aged 45-65 years with COVID-19, enrolled during active disease.

CDR3 protein: CASSNRQSSGNTIYF. The DNA of the CDR3 is TGTGCCAGCAGCAACCGACAGAGCTCTGGAAACACCATATATTTT. The J gene is TRBJ1-3, the V gene TRBV7-9; D might be TRBD1 (5 bases). The germline V gene encodes CDR1 SEHNR and CDR2 FQNEAQ (reference sequence). The CDR3 has 15 amino acids. Trimming cost V 5 bases and J 0 bases, with 11 bases left between them.

In its sample, this clone was seen once. Written as DNA, the CDR3 is TGTGCCAGCAGTGCCTCCCCAGGGAATACGCAGTATTTT. The encoded protein is CASSASPGNTQYF. The chain joins TRBV28 to TRBJ2-3, with D perhaps matching TRBD1 (5 bases). V dropped 5 bases and J dropped 7 bases, with 13 bases sitting between them. Germline V gives CDR1 MDHEN, CDR2 SYDVKM. The CDR3 covers 13 residues.

This clone showed up just a few times. J is TRBJ2-2 and V is TRBV6-5, with TRBD2 as a possible D gene (5 bases). Looked up from germline, CDR1 is MNHEY and CDR2 is SVGAGI. This CDR3 contains 13 residues. Trimming cost V 5 bases and J 7 bases, with 11 bases left between them. The CDR3, as DNA: TGTGCCAGCAGTAATCAAGGGAGCGGGGAGCTGTTTTTT. This gives the protein CASSNQGSGELFF.

The chain joins TRBV6-5 to TRBJ2-7; maybe TRBD1 (5 bases). The CDR3 extends over 13 amino acids. Trimming left V 2 bases short and J 6 bases short, with 11 bases between. Germline V gene data show CDR1 as MNHEY and CDR2 as SVGAGI. The CDR3 nucleotides read TGTGCCAGCAGTTACGCTCAGGGATTCGAGCAGTACTTC. As protein: CASSYAQGFEQYF.

This clone was observed a single time. The V gene is TRBV6-4, the J gene TRBJ1-3; D not resolved. Deletions cut 8 bases from V and 2 bases from J, with 10 bases between. Germline CDR1 MRHNA, CDR2 SNTAGT. This CDR3 comprises 13 residues. CDR3 bases: TGTGCCAGCCTTAATGGCACTGGAAACACCATATATTTT. Amino acids: CASLNGTGNTIYF.

The chain couples TRBV3-1 (or the pseudogene TRBV3-2) to TRBJ1-6; D gene ambiguous. Germline V CDR1 and CDR2: LGHDT, YNNKEL (reference sequence). V was shortened by 0 bases and J by 9 bases, with 6 bases between the two germline ends. CDR3 size: 13 residues. The CDR3 sequence: CASSQEGVSPLHF. DNA of the CDR3: TGTGCCAGCAGCCAAGAGGGAGTTTCACCCCTCCACTTT.

The V gene is TRBV7-9, the J gene TRBJ2-7; D is unresolved. The V end was cut by 5 bases, the J end by 3 bases, with 8 bases between. The CDR3 totals 12 residues. The germline CDR1 and CDR2 sequences are SEHNR and FQNEAQ (reference sequence). CDR3 loop: CASSRQYYEQYF. CDR3 bases: TGTGCCAGCAGCAGACAATACTACGAGCAGTACTTC. The full variable domain, in which reference TRBV7-9 and TRBJ2-7 provide the parts outside the CDR3, is DTGVSQNPRHKITKRGQNVTFRCDPISEHNRLYWYRQTLGQGPEFLTYFQNEAQLEKSRLLSDRFSAERPKGSFSTLEIQRTEQGDSAMYLCASSRQYYEQYFGPGTRLTVT.

The V and J genes are TRBV9 and TRBJ1-1; the D is unclear. The CDR3 has 12 amino acids. Trimming shortened V by 4 bases and J by 6 bases, and 10 bases separated the two germline ends. CDR1 is SGDLS, CDR2 YYNGEE, per germline. This CDR3 reads CASSPLTSEAFF. Here the CDR3 DNA reads TGTGCCAGCAGCCCACTGACATCTGAAGCTTTCTTT. Combining the CDR3 with reference TRBV9 and TRBJ1-1 gives the whole variable domain DSGVTQTPKHLITATGQRVTLRCSPRSGDLSVYWYQQSLDQGLQFLIQYYNGEERAKGNILERFSAQQFPDLHSELNLSSLELGDSALYFCASSPLTSEAFFGQGTRLTVV.

The chain couples TRBV2 to TRBJ2-3; TRBD2 matches 8 bases. This CDR3 is 12 amino acids long. Germline assignment: CDR1 SNHLY and CDR2 FYNNEI. The V gene end was trimmed by 11 bases and the J gene end by 3 bases; junction bases not matched to a gene: 4. In DNA form, the CDR3 reads TGTGCCTCGGGACTAGTTACAGATACGCAGTATTTT. This translates into CASGLVTDTQYF.

This chain uses TRBV28 with TRBJ2-5; TRBD1 matches at 8 bases. The V gene end was trimmed by 2 bases and the J gene end by 2 bases; junction bases not matched to a gene: 16. Germline V gives CDR1 MDHEN, CDR2 SYDVKM. CDR3 length equals 19 residues. CDR3 protein: CASSLPIEISTGEQETQYF. CDR3 nucleotides: TGTGCCAGCAGTTTACCCATAGAGATTTCGACAGGGGAACAAGAGACCCAGTACTTC.

The rearrangement uses TRBV9 and TRBJ2-2; 10 bases are a match to TRBD2. Germline-derived CDR1 and CDR2 are SGDLS and YYNGEE. This CDR3 region has 16 residues. V shed 0 bases and J 4 bases; nucleotides not matched to a gene: 3. The CDR3 bases are TGTGCCAGCAGCGTAGCCCCTAGCGGGGGCACCGGGGAGCTGTTTTTT. This translates into CASSVAPSGGTGELFF.

The CDR3 region is CASSGGQGWNYGYTF. As DNA, the CDR3 is TGTGCCAGCAGTGGGGGACAGGGGTGGAACTATGGCTACACCTTC. The rearrangement uses TRBV2 and TRBJ1-2, with 10 bases fitting TRBD1. V lost 4 bases, J lost 2 bases, and 4 bases stayed unmatched. The V gene's germline CDR1 is SNHLY and CDR2 FYNNEI. This CDR3 spans 15 amino acids. The variable domain in full, with the rest retrieved from reference TRBV2 and TRBJ1-2, is EPEVTQTPSHQVTQMGQEVILRCVPISNHLYFYWYRQILGQKVEFLVSFYNNEISEKSEIFDDQFSVERPDGSNFTLKIRSTKLEDSAMYFCASSGGQGWNYGYTFGSGTRLTVV.

The rearrangement links TRBV7-9 to TRBJ2-5, with TRBD2 as a possible D gene (5 bases). The ends were cut back, 4 bases at V and 1 base at J, with 10 bases in the middle. This CDR3 spans 14 amino acids. Germline values: CDR1 SEHNR, CDR2 FQNEAQ (reference sequence). CDR3 protein: CASSSSLAQETQYF. CDR3 nucleotides: TGTGCCAGCAGCTCCAGTCTAGCCCAAGAGACCCAGTACTTC.

This rearrangement joins TRBV28 to TRBJ1-1, with D possibly TRBD1 on 6 matching bases. V shed 4 bases and J shed 2 bases, with 8 bases lying between them. CDR3 length: 13 residues. Germline lookup yields CDR1 MDHEN and CDR2 SYDVKM. The CDR3 DNA follows: TGTGCCAGCAGTTCGACAGGAAACACTGAAGCTTTCTTT. Amino acids: CASSSTGNTEAFF.

The rearrangement joins TRBV19 to TRBJ2-7, with D possibly being TRBD2 (6 bases). Germline V gives CDR1 LNHDA, CDR2 SQIVND (reference sequence). CDR3 length: 17 amino acids. Trimming pared 4 bases from V and 2 bases from J, leaving 21 bases between. Written as DNA, the CDR3 is TGTGCCAGTAGTAGTAAGTACGGTGGAGGGACCCCCTACGAGCAGTACTTC. Amino acids: CASSSKYGGGTPYEQYF.

The chain combines TRBV10-3 with TRBJ1-5; 9 nucleotides line up with TRBD1. V dropped 0 bases and J dropped 12; count of bases not matched to a gene: 9. CDR3 length: 15 residues. Germline loops: CDR1 ENHRY, CDR2 SYGVKD. CDR3 nucleotides: TGTGCCATCAGTGAGTCGGGACGGGGACAGGGAAGCCAGCATTTT. Translating gives CAISESGRGQGSQHF.

The chain uses TRBV29-1 and TRBJ1-1, with D tentatively TRBD1 (6 bases). The germline gives CDR1 SQVTM, CDR2 ANQGSEA. V shed 3 bases and J shed 6 bases, with 8 bases lying between them. This CDR3 has 11 amino acids. DNA of the CDR3: TGCAGCGTTGATTGGACAGCTGAAGCTTTCTTT. This sequence encodes CSVDWTAEAFF.

The chain is built from TRBV11-2 and TRBJ1-1; D uncertain. This CDR3 contains 14 residues. V was pared by 6 bases and J by 5 bases, with 16 bases between. CDR1 is SGHAT, CDR2 FQNNGV, per germline. This chain's CDR3 is CASRKPDAGTEAFF. DNA of the CDR3: TGTGCCAGCAGGAAACCCGATGCAGGTACTGAAGCTTTCTTT.

The J gene is TRBJ1-2, the V gene TRBV5-1; 7 bases are a match to TRBD1. The CDR3 sequence is 14 residues long. The germline V gene encodes CDR1 SGHRS and CDR2 YFSETQ. The ends lost 4 bases at V and 2 bases at J; junction bases unmatched: 5. CDR3 nucleotide sequence: TGCGCCAGCAGCGTAGGGACAGAAAACTATGGCTACACCTTC. This translates into CASSVGTENYGYTF.

The chain combines TRBV9 with TRBJ2-5, with D possibly being TRBD2 (5 bases). The CDR3 contains 13 residues. CDR1 and CDR2 (germline): SGDLS, YYNGEE. Trimming shortened V by 4 bases and J by 5 bases, and 12 bases separated the two germline ends. CDR3 bases: TGTGCCAGCAGCCCAACGGGGTGGGAGACCCAGTACTTC. It translates to CASSPTGWETQYF.

A single count supports this clone. The chain employs TRBV7-9 and TRBJ1-1; D uncertain. The V and J ends lost 6 bases and 3 bases respectively, with 14 bases between them. The CDR3 is made up of 14 amino acids. Germline CDR1 SEHNR, CDR2 FQNEAQ (reference sequence). The CDR3 here is CASSRSAGHTEAFF. The DNA for the CDR3 is TGTGCCAGCAGTCGTAGCGCGGGTCACACTGAAGCTTTCTTT.

The rearrangement links TRBV27 to TRBJ1-1, with D unclear. With 8 bases removed from V and 2 bases from J, the gap between germline ends came to 12 bases. The CDR3 runs to 13 residues. CDR1 and CDR2 from the germline V gene are MNHEY and SMNVEV (reference sequence). CDR3 sequence (DNA): TGTGCCAGCCAAAGACTAGGAAACACTGAAGCTTTCTTT. This translates into CASQRLGNTEAFF.

A few counts support this clone. One end of the junction varies from germline; a read error may be responsible. The CDR3 protein is CASSVGTAGGEQYF. CDR3 in DNA: TGTGCCAGCAGTGTAGGGACCGCGGGGGGCGAGCAGTACTTC. This chain links TRBV9 with TRBJ2-7; the match to TRBD2 covers 8 bases. CDR3 size: 14 residues. Germline CDR1 and CDR2: SGDLS and YYNGEE.

This clone was detected only a few times. In DNA, the CDR3 is TGTGCCAGCAGCGGAGCGGGGACTCCCGGAAAACTGTTTTTT. Translating it yields CASSGAGTPGKLFF. This chain uses TRBV11-1 with TRBJ1-4; D perhaps matches TRBD1 (5 bases). Trimming stripped 5 bases from V and 10 bases from J, with 17 bases between. Germline V gene sequence: CDR1 SGHAT, CDR2 FQDESV (reference sequence). The CDR3 contains 14 residues.

This clone was seen more than once but under ten times. The chain carries TRBV9 and TRBJ2-1, with D possibly being TRBD1 (6 bases). V lost 0 bases, J lost 6 bases, and 13 bases lay in between. Germline V gives CDR1 SGDLS, CDR2 YYNGEE. The CDR3 has 15 residues. CDR3: CASSVGQGIGNEQFF. The CDR3 DNA is TGTGCCAGCAGCGTAGGGCAGGGGATAGGCAATGAGCAGTTCTTC.

Only one count was recorded for this clone. This CDR3 is CASSYLVNEKLFF. CDR3 coding DNA: TGTGCCAGCAGTTACTTAGTGAATGAAAAACTGTTTTTT. The chain employs TRBV6-5 and TRBJ1-4; D not certain. The germline V and J ends were trimmed by 1 base and 5 bases, with 5 bases remaining between them. Germline-derived CDR1 and CDR2 are MNHEY and SVGAGI. The CDR3 spans 13 residues.

V gene TRBV7-2 combines with J gene TRBJ1-1; tentative D call: TRBD1 (6 bases). Trimming pared 0 bases from V and 0 bases from J, leaving 14 bases between. Germline loops: CDR1 SGHTA, CDR2 FQGNSA. The CDR3 has 17 residues. CDR3 sequence: CASSLALRQGLNTEAFF. The CDR3 DNA is TGTGCCAGCAGCTTAGCGCTTCGGCAGGGGTTGAACACTGAAGCTTTCTTT. The complete variable domain, with remaining parts taken from reference TRBV7-2 and TRBJ1-1, reads GAGVSQSPSNKVTEKGKDVELRCDPISGHTALYWYRQSLGQGLEFLIYFQGNSAPDKSGLPSDRFSAERTGGSVSTLTIQRTQQEDSAVYLCASSLALRQGLNTEAFFGQGTRLTVV.

This rearrangement joins TRBV6-5 to TRBJ1-1; tentatively, D is TRBD1 (6 bases). This CDR3 is built from 14 residues. Germline V gives CDR1 MNHEY, CDR2 SVGAGI. Trimming took 4 bases from V and 5 from J, leaving 14 bases between them. CDR3 loop: CASSSQGPQTEAFF. The CDR3, as DNA: TGTGCCAGCAGTTCACAGGGCCCCCAAACTGAAGCTTTCTTT.

The chain has TRBV5-6 and TRBJ1-3; D is uncertain. The CDR3 runs to 14 residues. In germline, CDR1 is SGHDT, CDR2 YYEEEE. V was shortened by 2 bases and J by 0 bases, with 6 bases between the two germline ends. The CDR3 loop is CASSFPSSGNTIYF. The CDR3 DNA follows: TGTGCCAGCAGCTTCCCGAGCTCTGGAAACACCATATATTTT.

The chain is built from TRBV7-2 and TRBJ1-2; 9 bases agree with TRBD1. The V gene end was trimmed by 5 bases and the J gene end by 2 bases; junction bases not matched to a gene: 12. Germline CDR1 is SGHTA and CDR2 is FQGNSA. The CDR3 consists of 17 residues. CDR3 region: CASSTTNGGQGNYGYTF. The CDR3 bases are TGTGCCAGCAGCACTACCAATGGGGGACAGGGAAACTATGGCTACACCTTC.